This T cell receptor (beta chain) was identified in a study of cytomegalovirus exposure and HLA in healthy donors. V gave up 8 bases and J gave up 8 bases, with 18 bases separating them. The germline CDR1 and CDR2 sequences are MNHEY and SVGAGI. The CDR3 totals 14 residues. On this clone: The antigen is undetermined.

The PCR made use of 60 Vbeta and 13 Jbeta primers. Libraries were prepared by immunoSEQ multiplex PCR; TCRdb keeps only in-frame clonotypes and omits some of them. The sample contains 170,000 or so clones, about four fifths of which appear only once. The study's findings and limits: Available immune exposure information was restricted to CMV serostatus only. A list of about 180 TCR beta chains associated with cytomegalovirus was given. Accurate HLA-A and HLA-B prediction from TCR beta sequences was reported for most subjects.

The sequence was collected from a woman between 50 and 59 years old in good health and CMV-seropositive. The sample was PBMCs. This chain links TRBV6-5 with TRBJ1-4; possible D gene TRBD1, 6 bases. The CDR3 reads CASSKGRGGEKLFF. The DNA of the CDR3 is TGTGCCAGCTCTAAGGGCAGGGGTGGGGAAAAACTGTTTTTT.